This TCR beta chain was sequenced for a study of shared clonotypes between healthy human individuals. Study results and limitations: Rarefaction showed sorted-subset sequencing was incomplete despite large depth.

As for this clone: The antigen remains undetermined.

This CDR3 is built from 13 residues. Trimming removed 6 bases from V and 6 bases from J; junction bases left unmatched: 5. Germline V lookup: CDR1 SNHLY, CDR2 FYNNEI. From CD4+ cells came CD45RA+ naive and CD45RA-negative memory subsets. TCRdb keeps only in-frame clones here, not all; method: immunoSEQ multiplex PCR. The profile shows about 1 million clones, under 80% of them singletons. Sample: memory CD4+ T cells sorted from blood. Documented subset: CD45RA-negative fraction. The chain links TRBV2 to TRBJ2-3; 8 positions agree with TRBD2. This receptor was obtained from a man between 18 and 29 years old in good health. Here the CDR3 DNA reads TGTGCCAGCAGGGGACTAGGGCTGGATACGCAGTATTTT. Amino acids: CASRGLGLDTQYF. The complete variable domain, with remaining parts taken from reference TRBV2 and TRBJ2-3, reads EPEVTQTPSHQVTQMGQEVILRCVPISNHLYFYWYRQILGQKVEFLVSFYNNEISEKSEIFDDQFSVERPDGSNFTLKIRSTKLEDSAMYFCASRGLGLDTQYFGPGTRLTVL.